This T cell receptor beta chain was sequenced in a study of post-analysis software for immune sequencing data. Study-level information: There were relapsing-remitting, secondary progressive and progressive-relapsing multiple sclerosis among the disease courses included. Study observations and caveats: Comparison with controls showed significantly lower normalized Chao1 diversity in multiple sclerosis patients. By F measure, samples from a shared preparation batch strongly co-clustered. A handful of TRBV segments, including TRBV5-6, TRBV5-1 and TRBV20-1, were more frequent in patients than controls.

This clonotype was counted a few times. Its antigen is still unknown. The CDR3 totals 15 residues. V lost 4 bases, J lost 2 bases, and 14 bases lay in between. CDR1 SGHRS and CDR2 YFSETQ come from the germline V gene. Unique molecular identifiers were built into the TCR beta cDNA libraries. TCRdb itself ran the PCR reads through MiXCR, one entry per CDR3 protein. The table lists about 820,000 distinct CDR3 sequences, 53% of them singletons. The sample consisted of blood. This clonotype was sampled from a girl between 5 and 17 years old with multiple sclerosis. This chain links TRBV5-1 with TRBJ2-3; D is uncertain. CDR3 DNA: TGCGCCAGCAGCCCGGGTAATGGTTACACAGATACGCAGTATTTT. It yields the protein CASSPGNGYTDTQYF.